These T cell receptor beta chains were read from a single sample in a study of blood T cells in healthy people across ages. MiXCR, run by TCRdb on the 5' RACE reads, gives a single entry per CDR3 protein. The sample gives around 1,000,000 distinct CDR3 sequences, about 25% of which show up once; about 0.72% is in the top ten. The sample was also reused in another study, on T cells of mothers and their children.

The sequencing sample was made of blood. Every receptor here comes from a girl aged 2 to 10 in good health. The CDR3 runs from the conserved cysteine through the conserved F or W. The D gene is left open where the match is weak. The size field is filled for only some rows; it gives once, few, many or a size class.

d_gene: -; abundance: -; j_gene: TRBJ1-2; v_gene: TRBV7-9; CDR3nt: TGTGCCAGCAGCTTGGCGGGCCCAGTCGCCTTC; CDR3aa: CASSLAGPVAF
d_gene: TRBD2; abundance: -; j_gene: TRBJ2-3; v_gene: TRBV7-3; CDR3nt: TGTGCCAGCAGCTTAATCGGGGGGGCAGCAGATACGCAGTATTTT; CDR3aa: CASSLIGGAADTQYF
d_gene: TRBD1; abundance: few; j_gene: TRBJ1-1; v_gene: TRBV4-1; CDR3nt: TGCGCCAGCGGCCAAGGACAGGGGTGGACTGAAGCTTTCTTT; CDR3aa: CASGQGQGWTEAFF
d_gene: TRBD2; abundance: -; j_gene: TRBJ2-1; v_gene: TRBV20-1; CDR3nt: TGCAGTGCTAGGTCAGCGGGGGGGAGAAGCTCCTACAATGAGCAGTTCTTC; CDR3aa: CSARSAGGRSSYNEQFF
d_gene: TRBD1; abundance: -; j_gene: TRBJ2-7; v_gene: TRBV6-6; CDR3nt: TGTGCCAGCAGTGACGCGACAGGGGGCGGCTACGAGCAGTACTTC; CDR3aa: CASSDATGGGYEQYF
d_gene: -; abundance: -; j_gene: TRBJ1-2; v_gene: TRBV7-2; CDR3nt: TGTGCCAGCAGCCTAGCCTCATCAATCTATGGCTACACCTTC; CDR3aa: CASSLASSIYGYTF
d_gene: TRBD2; abundance: -; j_gene: TRBJ2-7; v_gene: TRBV14; CDR3nt: TGTGCCAGCAGCCTGGGACTAGCGGGAGGAGAAGACGAGCAGTACTTC; CDR3aa: CASSLGLAGGEDEQYF
d_gene: TRBD1; abundance: -; j_gene: TRBJ2-5; v_gene: TRBV12-3/TRBV12-4; CDR3nt: TGTGCCAGCAACCCCAAAACGGGACAGGGGGCAGGGGAGACCCAGTACTTC; CDR3aa: CASNPKTGQGAGETQYF
d_gene: -; abundance: few; j_gene: TRBJ1-5; v_gene: TRBV27; CDR3nt: TGTGCCAGCAGTATTACAGGGCTCCTTACGAATCAGCCCCAGCATTTT; CDR3aa: CASSITGLLTNQPQHF
d_gene: -; abundance: few; j_gene: TRBJ1-6; v_gene: TRBV4-1; CDR3nt: TGCGCCAGCAGTCCCGGTGGGGCAGGGAATTCACCCCTCCACTTT; CDR3aa: CASSPGGAGNSPLHF
d_gene: -; abundance: -; j_gene: TRBJ1-1; v_gene: TRBV29-1; CDR3nt: TGCAGCGTCCATTATGGGTATGAGAACACTGAAGCTTTCTTT; CDR3aa: CSVHYGYENTEAFF
d_gene: TRBD2; abundance: -; j_gene: TRBJ2-2; v_gene: TRBV5-6; CDR3nt: TGTGCCAGCAGCCCCTTAGGGGAGGGCCGGATGACCGGGGAGCTGTTTTTT; CDR3aa: CASSPLGEGRMTGELFF
d_gene: -; abundance: -; j_gene: TRBJ2-7; v_gene: TRBV10-3; CDR3nt: TGTGCCATCAGTGATGGCAGGCAGGGACTGACCTACGAGCAGTACTTC; CDR3aa: CAISDGRQGLTYEQYF
d_gene: -; abundance: -; j_gene: TRBJ1-4; v_gene: TRBV10-3; CDR3nt: TGTGCCATCGGCAAATCCAGGGCAGTGAATGAAAAACTGTTTTTT; CDR3aa: CAIGKSRAVNEKLFF
d_gene: -; abundance: -; j_gene: TRBJ2-1; v_gene: TRBV2; CDR3nt: TGTGCCAGCAGGGCGGCCAATAGCAGGGGTGAGCAGTTCTTC; CDR3aa: CASRAANSRGEQFF
d_gene: TRBD2; abundance: -; j_gene: TRBJ2-1; v_gene: TRBV27; CDR3nt: TGTGCCAGCATGAGCGGGAGCGGGTTTAAAGTGCAGTTCTTC; CDR3aa: CASMSGSGFKVQFF
d_gene: -; abundance: -; j_gene: TRBJ1-4; v_gene: TRBV29-1; CDR3nt: TGCAGCGTTCGGGCCGATAATGAAAAACTGTTTTTT; CDR3aa: CSVRADNEKLFF
d_gene: -; abundance: -; j_gene: TRBJ2-2; v_gene: TRBV10-3; CDR3nt: TGTGCCATCTATGGGGGTCACACCGGGGAGCTGTTTTTT; CDR3aa: CAIYGGHTGELFF
d_gene: -; abundance: few; j_gene: TRBJ2-7; v_gene: TRBV28; CDR3nt: TGTGCCAGCACCCCTGTCGGGGGATCCTACGAGCAGTACTTC; CDR3aa: CASTPVGGSYEQYF
d_gene: -; abundance: -; j_gene: TRBJ1-1; v_gene: TRBV6-5; CDR3nt: TGTGCCAGCAGTACCTGGACGGCGAGGTTGGCTGAAGCTTTCTTT; CDR3aa: CASSTWTARLAEAFF
d_gene: -; abundance: few; j_gene: TRBJ2-5; v_gene: TRBV27; CDR3nt: TGTGCCAGCAGTTTACATGCCGGCGAGACCCAGTACTTC; CDR3aa: CASSLHAGETQYF
d_gene: -; abundance: few; j_gene: TRBJ2-7; v_gene: TRBV28; CDR3nt: TGTGCCAGCAGTTTAGTGAATAACTACGAGCAGTACTTC; CDR3aa: CASSLVNNYEQYF
d_gene: TRBD1; abundance: -; j_gene: TRBJ2-5; v_gene: TRBV4-1; CDR3nt: TGCGCCAGCAGCCAGGGACAGGGGATCCAAGAGACCCAGTACTTC; CDR3aa: CASSQGQGIQETQYF
d_gene: -; abundance: few; j_gene: TRBJ2-7; v_gene: TRBV6-5; CDR3nt: TGTGCCAGCAGTTCCACTTTAAACGAGCAGTACTTC; CDR3aa: CASSSTLNEQYF
d_gene: -; abundance: few; j_gene: TRBJ2-5; v_gene: TRBV20-1; CDR3nt: TGCAGTGCTACACCCGGGACCGACCAAGAGACCCAGTACTTC; CDR3aa: CSATPGTDQETQYF
d_gene: -; abundance: -; j_gene: TRBJ2-6; v_gene: TRBV28; CDR3nt: TGTGCCAGCAGTTTAGTGCAGGGGGCCAACGTCCTGACTTTC; CDR3aa: CASSLVQGANVLTF
d_gene: -; abundance: -; j_gene: TRBJ2-2; v_gene: TRBV4-3; CDR3nt: TGCGCCAGCAGCCAAGAATGGCAGGGTAGCCGGGAGCTGTTTTTT; CDR3aa: CASSQEWQGSRELFF
d_gene: TRBD1; abundance: -; j_gene: TRBJ2-1; v_gene: TRBV27; CDR3nt: TGTGCCAGCAGACTACCGGGACAGGGGAACAATGAGCAGTTCTTC; CDR3aa: CASRLPGQGNNEQFF
d_gene: -; abundance: -; j_gene: TRBJ2-1; v_gene: TRBV6-2/TRBV6-3; CDR3nt: TGTGCCAGCAGCTCTATTAGGGGTAATGAGCAGTTCTTC; CDR3aa: CASSSIRGNEQFF
d_gene: -; abundance: -; j_gene: TRBJ2-7; v_gene: TRBV28; CDR3nt: TGTGCCAGCAGTACGCCCGGACAGTCCTACGAGCAGTACTTC; CDR3aa: CASSTPGQSYEQYF
d_gene: -; abundance: few; j_gene: TRBJ2-5; v_gene: TRBV6-2/TRBV6-3; CDR3nt: TGTGCCAGCACTACACGGGTGGGCGGAAAAGAGACCCAGTACTTC; CDR3aa: CASTTRVGGKETQYF
d_gene: TRBD1; abundance: few; j_gene: TRBJ2-7; v_gene: TRBV7-8; CDR3nt: TGTGCCAGCAGCTCCGGCCGGGGGACAGGTGCGTACGAGCAGTACTTC; CDR3aa: CASSSGRGTGAYEQYF
d_gene: -; abundance: -; j_gene: TRBJ1-1; v_gene: TRBV20-1; CDR3nt: TGCAGTGCCCTTAAGGGGACAACAAACACTGAAGCTTTCTTT; CDR3aa: CSALKGTTNTEAFF
d_gene: -; abundance: few; j_gene: TRBJ1-2; v_gene: TRBV6-5; CDR3nt: TGTGCCAGCAGTTACAATGTTAAGGGCGAGGGCTACACCTTC; CDR3aa: CASSYNVKGEGYTF
d_gene: -; abundance: -; j_gene: TRBJ2-7; v_gene: TRBV10-3; CDR3nt: TGTGCCATCAGTGTAACGGGGGTGAGGGCTAGCTTATACGAGCAGTACTTC; CDR3aa: CAISVTGVRASLYEQYF
d_gene: -; abundance: few; j_gene: TRBJ1-5; v_gene: TRBV2; CDR3nt: TGTGCCAGCAGTGAGGGGGCGATCTTGGATCAGCCCCAGCATTTT; CDR3aa: CASSEGAILDQPQHF
d_gene: -; abundance: -; j_gene: TRBJ2-7; v_gene: TRBV27; CDR3nt: TGTGCCAGCAGTCCTGCCCTAGCTCAGCCTTTCTACGAGCAGTACTTC; CDR3aa: CASSPALAQPFYEQYF
d_gene: -; abundance: -; j_gene: TRBJ2-1; v_gene: TRBV27; CDR3nt: TGTGCCAGCACCCGGGGACCACTCTCCTACAATGAGCAGTTCTTC; CDR3aa: CASTRGPLSYNEQFF
d_gene: -; abundance: few; j_gene: TRBJ1-4; v_gene: TRBV5-1; CDR3nt: TGCGCCAGCAGCCCTGGAGCTAGGGTAAATGAAAAACTGTTTTTT; CDR3aa: CASSPGARVNEKLFF
d_gene: -; abundance: -; j_gene: TRBJ2-1; v_gene: TRBV7-8; CDR3nt: TGTGCCAGCAGCTTAGTTTGGATGGATGAGCAGTTCTTC; CDR3aa: CASSLVWMDEQFF
d_gene: TRBD2; abundance: -; j_gene: TRBJ2-7; v_gene: TRBV2; CDR3nt: TGTGCCAGCAGTTATAGAAGCGGGGGGGCCTACGAGCAGTACTTC; CDR3aa: CASSYRSGGAYEQYF
d_gene: TRBD2; abundance: many; j_gene: TRBJ2-7; v_gene: TRBV3-1; CDR3nt: TGTGCCAGCAGCCTGCTAGCGGGAGGTGCCTACGAGCAGTACTTC; CDR3aa: CASSLLAGGAYEQYF
d_gene: -; abundance: -; j_gene: TRBJ1-3; v_gene: TRBV7-2; CDR3nt: TGTGCCAGCAGCCCAAGCCTGGGGAACACCATATATTTT; CDR3aa: CASSPSLGNTIYF
d_gene: -; abundance: few; j_gene: TRBJ2-1; v_gene: TRBV7-9; CDR3nt: TGTGCCAGCAGCTTCGGACAGCAGGGCGGCAATGAGCAGTTCTTC; CDR3aa: CASSFGQQGGNEQFF
d_gene: -; abundance: -; j_gene: TRBJ2-3; v_gene: TRBV7-3; CDR3nt: TGTGCCAGCAGCACAGGACCGGGCACAGATACGCAGTATTTT; CDR3aa: CASSTGPGTDTQYF
d_gene: -; abundance: -; j_gene: TRBJ1-4; v_gene: TRBV7-9; CDR3nt: TGTGCCGTCGGGAGCCTCGGGGCGCATGAAAAACTGTTTTTT; CDR3aa: CAVGSLGAHEKLFF
d_gene: -; abundance: few; j_gene: TRBJ2-5; v_gene: TRBV4-1; CDR3nt: TGCGCCAGCAGCCAAGAAGGGAGGATTTTGGAGGAGCAGTACTTC; CDR3aa: CASSQEGRILEEQYF
d_gene: -; abundance: -; j_gene: TRBJ2-7; v_gene: TRBV12-3/TRBV12-4; CDR3nt: TGTACCAGCAGTTTAGGGGGGTCAGGGGGCTCCTACGAGCAGTACTTC; CDR3aa: CTSSLGGSGGSYEQYF
d_gene: -; abundance: few; j_gene: TRBJ2-1; v_gene: TRBV20-1; CDR3nt: TGCAGTGCTAGGGCGGAAACCTACAATGAGCAGTTCTTC; CDR3aa: CSARAETYNEQFF
d_gene: TRBD2; abundance: few; j_gene: TRBJ2-5; v_gene: TRBV20-1; CDR3nt: TGCAGTGCTAACCCGTTCGAGCGGGGAGATTTTGGTACCCAGTACTTC; CDR3aa: CSANPFERGDFGTQYF